This TCR beta chain is from a study of blood T cells in healthy people across ages (dated by TCRdb to 2013 to 2016). Describing the broader study: In model experiments, roughly one uniquely barcoded TCR beta cDNA molecule per two T cells was captured by template switching. The study measured age-related changes in TCR beta repertoire diversity using deep sequencing normalized with unique cDNA molecular identifiers. The donors were split into four age groups: young (average around 15 years), middle-aged (more than 35), aged (more than 55) and long-lived (over 75). For two donors (one aged 18 to 29 and one aged 80 or older), the study analyzed two additional independent replicas of 1 million unique cDNA reads from the same blood draw. Study-wide conclusions, independent of this receptor: The long-lived group showed more naive CD4+ T cells, fewer expanded clones and increased TCR diversity than the aged group, suggesting age selection. Conclusive comparison of naive and antigen-experienced compartments was prevented by the profiling of bulk unsorted PBMCs. Observed TCR beta diversity per million T cells fell roughly linearly with age, and a significant reduction was already apparent by age around 39. Because the CMV infection status of the donors was unknown, age-related changes in expanded clonotypes may potentially have been confounded. Estimates of total diversity based on one million sequenced T cells were regarded as lower bounds and as underestimates. A strong correlation was found between observed TCR beta diversity and the percentage of naive T cells measured by flow cytometry.

Here V drops 3 bases and J drops 2 bases, and the junction holds 10 bases not matched to any gene. The germline V gene sets CDR1 to MGHRA and CDR2 to YSYEKL. The CDR3 starts with the cysteine, ends with the phenylalanine, and has 19 residues. Kept here is only the CDR3 DNA, which spans 57 bases and is read in frame from base 1. Library generation was performed with 5' RACE. Instrument on record: Illumina HiSeq 2500. The second PCR ran for about 6 to 12 cycles and used a J-beta primer mix along with a sample-barcoded 5' primer. A template-switch 5' adaptor carrying 12 random nucleotides introduced a unique molecular identifier onto each TCR beta cDNA molecule. Each sample yielded at least 3 million CDR3-containing paired-end reads. The Mint cDNA synthesis kit, primed by a TRBC-specific oligonucleotide, was used to synthesize first-strand cDNA from all RNA. All cDNA was treated with uracil-DNA glycosylase and then went through a first 18-cycle PCR with the universal primers M1SS and BC2_uni_R. On the authors' methods: Normalization of each sample was performed by random selection of 1 million high-quality reads, each carrying a distinct molecular identifier. Instead of being binned into consensus sequences, reads with shared molecular identifiers were discarded. MiTCR, run with a Q25 quality threshold and the strictest error-elimination algorithm, handled CDR3 identification, clonotype clustering and error correction. A nonparametric unseen species model using Euler transformation provided a lower-bound estimate of total TCR beta diversity. TCRdb cleaned the public reads at Q25 with fastp, built clones with MiXCR and kept in-frame beta chains. Identical CDR3 protein sequences are pooled into one entry, listed with their most common genes and DNA. The V and J calls were not made by the authors but by TCRdb's processing. This sample gives 550,000 to 650,000 distinct CDR3 sequences in total; around a quarter of them show up just once. Clones ranked in the top ten supply approximately 3.3% of the sample.

This clonotype was observed a handful of times. Its cognate antigen has yet to be identified. No base qualities exist here, and no much larger clone lies one base off it. The donors were 40 or so Caucasian individuals from Russia, aged roughly 6 to 100 years, who were systemically healthy. Around 10 milliliters of peripheral blood were drawn from each donor into EDTA-treated Vacutainer tubes. Ficoll-Paque density-gradient centrifugation was used to isolate PBMCs, with at least 6.5 million per sample. Total RNA was extracted from PBMCs with Trizol reagent, with at least 6 micrograms obtained per sample. The percentages of naive CD45RAhigh/CD27high T cells were determined by flow cytometry on a PBMC aliquot from every donor. These data were likewise used in another study, on T cells of mothers and their children. As noted in the second study: The donors were nine systemically healthy Caucasian individuals, made up of three mothers and their six children. cDNA synthesis consumed the entire amount of extracted RNA, loaded at around 1.5 ug RNA in each 15 ul reaction. In the second PCR, the M1S primer added sample barcodes and 2-4 random nucleotides. More than 9 million TCR beta CDR3 reads were obtained from each mother, and about 3 million reads were obtained from each child. Thymic selection similarly shapes TCR recombination output in related and unrelated pairs, with minor effect from inherited differences. Normalized repertoire overlap in related mother-child pairs was always slightly higher than in unrelated mother-child pairs, but the difference was never significant. With a sensitivity of about 100 clones per million clonotypes, no persistent microchimeric T cell clones were detected. Deep NGS was used in the study to compare the TCR beta repertoires of mothers and children and to look for features that separate related mother-child pairs from unrelated individuals. Mothers averaged 40 +/- 4 years of age and children averaged about 10 +/- 4 years. After adapter ligation with NEBNext reagents, the libraries were sequenced on Illumina HiSeq 2000 with 100+100 nt paired-end reads. To avoid cross-contamination, the mother libraries and the child libraries were prepared a month apart and sequenced in separate runs. Between about 500,000 and 2,100,000 distinct TCR beta clonotypes were identified per donor. Naive TCR beta clonotypes were estimated from low-frequency clonotypes matched to each donor's FACS-determined naive share, without sorting.

The source of this sequence is a boy between 2 and 15 years old in good health. Here the chain combines TRBV4-1 and TRBJ2-5; TRBD2 aligns with 15 central bases. The sequencing sample was made of blood. The CDR3 region reads CASSHEPGTSGRWQETQYF. The bases read TGCGCCAGCAGCCATGAACCGGGGACTAGCGGGAGGTGGCAAGAGACCCAGTACTTC.